Following are 14 T cell receptor beta chains from one sample sequenced in a study of T cell responses to AZD1222 COVID-19 vaccine. Sequenced by immunoSEQ multiplex PCR; TCRdb stores in-frame clones only, minus some. The sample contains approximately 100,000 clones, 85% to 90% of which appear only once. Sequenced here: peripheral blood, sampled on day 0 of MenACWY control vaccination. These receptors were obtained from an adult in good health.

The chain carries TRBV5-4 and TRBJ1-1, with D maybe TRBD1 (6 bases). With 0 bases removed from V and 5 bases from J, the gap between germline ends came to 14 bases. The germline V gene encodes CDR1 SGHNT and CDR2 YYREEE (reference sequence). This CDR3 has 15 amino acids. The DNA of the CDR3 is TGTGCCAGCAGCTTGGGTGGGCAGGGGAGGACTGAAGCTTTCTTT. Protein product: CASSLGGQGRTEAFF.

The rearrangement links TRBV4-2 to TRBJ1-1; weak D call: TRBD1 (6 bases). Trimming pared 3 bases from V and 1 base from J, leaving 15 bases between. This CDR3 is 16 amino acids long. Germline V gene sequence: CDR1 LGHNA, CDR2 YNFKEQ. Here the CDR3 DNA reads TGTGCCAGCAGCCAGCAACAGGGACTCGGGAACACTGAAGCTTTCTTT. It codes for CASSQQQGLGNTEAFF.

The V and J genes are TRBV6-2 or TRBV6-3 and TRBJ2-4, with D tentatively TRBD1 or TRBD2 (5 bases each). The CDR3 extends over 15 amino acids. Looked up from germline, CDR1 is MNHEY and CDR2 is SVGEGT. Trimming stripped 6 bases from V and 5 bases from J, with 17 bases between. CDR3 sequence (DNA): TGTGCCAGCAGCTCCCGCCCGGGACGGCAAAACATTCAGTACTTC. This translates into CASSSRPGRQNIQYF.

The count of this clone is one. The chain uses TRBV9 and TRBJ2-3; D remains ambiguous. The V gene lost 0 bases and the J gene lost 6 bases, with 11 bases spanning the gap. The CDR3 runs to 14 residues. In germline, CDR1 is SGDLS, CDR2 YYNGEE. CDR3 sequence (DNA): TGTGCCAGCAGCGTAGAAGGGTCATCCGATACGCAGTATTTT. It encodes CASSVEGSSDTQYF. Supplemented by reference TRBV9 and TRBJ2-3, the full variable domain reads DSGVTQTPKHLITATGQRVTLRCSPRSGDLSVYWYQQSLDQGLQFLIQYYNGEERAKGNILERFSAQQFPDLHSELNLSSLELGDSALYFCASSVEGSSDTQYFGPGTRLTVL.

V and J are TRBV6-5 and TRBJ1-4; a possible D gene is TRBD1 (5 bases). The V and J ends lost 10 bases and 4 bases respectively, with 10 bases between them. This CDR3 region has 12 residues. Germline values: CDR1 MNHEY, CDR2 SVGAGI. The CDR3: CATGRVNEKLFF. The CDR3 DNA is TGTGCCACGGGACGGGTTAATGAAAAACTGTTTTTT.

This chain links TRBV30 with TRBJ2-2; weak D call: TRBD1 (6 bases). Germline CDR1 GTSNPN, CDR2 SVGIG (reference sequence). This CDR3 spans 15 amino acids. The V end lost 4 bases, the J end lost 1 base, and 13 bases lay between the germline ends. DNA for the CDR3: TGTGCCTGGACCCGGCTAGGGGGGAACACCGGGGAGCTGTTTTTT. Residues: CAWTRLGGNTGELFF.

This clone occurred once. The rearrangement joins TRBV29-1 to TRBJ2-3; D might be TRBD1 or TRBD2, each matching 5 bases. V lost 3 bases and J lost 1, with 8 bases in between. The germline V gene has CDR1 SQVTM and CDR2 ANQGSEA. This CDR3 region has 13 residues. The CDR3 DNA sequence: TGCAGCGTTGAGAGGGGCCGCACAGATACGCAGTATTTT. It encodes CSVERGRTDTQYF.

V gene TRBV5-5 combines with J gene TRBJ2-1; possibly TRBD2 for D (5 bases). Germline V gene data show CDR1 as SGHKS and CDR2 as YYEKEE (reference sequence). V shed 0 bases and J shed 3 bases, with 13 bases lying between them. This CDR3 comprises 16 residues. The CDR3 DNA follows: TGTGCCAGCAGCTTGGGGGAGTCGAGATTCTACAATGAGCAGTTCTTC. It codes for CASSLGESRFYNEQFF.

The gene calls are TRBV30 and TRBJ2-2; 7 bases fit TRBD1. The germline V gene encodes CDR1 GTSNPN and CDR2 SVGIG (reference sequence). V dropped 8 bases and J dropped 2; count of bases not matched to a gene: 11. The CDR3 loop spans 15 amino acids. In DNA form, the CDR3 reads TGTGCCGGGAACACAGGGGCCCCCAACACCGGGGAGCTGTTTTTT. It translates to CAGNTGAPNTGELFF.

V gene TRBV11-3 combines with J gene TRBJ1-2; 11 nucleotides agree with TRBD1. Germline assignment: CDR1 SGHNT and CDR2 YENEEA. The J segment lost 6 bases and the V segment lost 0 bases, leaving 6 bases of the junction unmatched. The CDR3 is made up of 16 amino acids. The CDR3 sequence is CASSLDRTGGANGYTF. CDR3 DNA: TGTGCCAGCAGCTTAGATAGGACAGGGGGCGCGAATGGCTACACCTTC. Using reference TRBV11-3 and TRBJ1-2 for the parts outside the CDR3, the full variable domain is EAGVVQSPRYKIIEKKQPVAFWCNPISGHNTLYWYLQNLGQGPELLIRYENEEAVDDSQLPKDRFSAERLKGVDSTLKIQPAELGDSAVYLCASSLDRTGGANGYTFGSGTRLTVV.

This chain connects TRBV9 to TRBJ2-5, with D tentatively TRBD2 (5 bases). Trimming left V 6 bases short and J 2 bases short, with 11 bases between. This CDR3 has 13 amino acids. CDR1 and CDR2 (germline): SGDLS, YYNGEE. The CDR3 loop is CASISGFQETQYF. CDR3 DNA sequence: TGTGCCAGCATAAGCGGTTTTCAAGAGACCCAGTACTTC.

This clone was detected only a few times. This chain links TRBV11-2 with TRBJ2-1; weak D call: TRBD2 (5 bases). Trimming cost V 4 bases and J 7 bases, with 23 bases left between them. The CDR3 runs 17 residues. CDR1 and CDR2 (germline): SGHAT, FQNNGV. CDR3 sequence: CASSSRAFEGASNEQFF. The CDR3 bases are TGTGCCAGCAGCTCCCGGGCCTTCGAGGGAGCGTCAAATGAGCAGTTCTTC.

This chain joins TRBV4-2 and TRBJ1-4; D perhaps matches TRBD1 (5 bases). The CDR3 extends over 16 amino acids. Trimming cost V 5 bases and J 0 bases, with 13 bases left between them. Germline V gene sequence: CDR1 LGHNA, CDR2 YNFKEQ. DNA for the CDR3: TGTGCCAGCAGCTCACGGGACGGCGCAACTAATGAAAAACTGTTTTTT. Its protein is CASSSRDGATNEKLFF.

The chain couples TRBV11-3 to TRBJ2-5; 7 bases agree with TRBD1. The CDR3 is 15 amino acids. J was trimmed by 1 base and V by 3 bases; bases with no gene match: 5. Germline assignment: CDR1 SGHNT and CDR2 YENEEA. CDR3: CASSFGQGVQETQYF. CDR3 sequence (DNA): TGTGCCAGCAGCTTTGGCCAGGGGGTCCAAGAGACCCAGTACTTC.